The source of this T cell receptor (beta chain) is a study of blood T cell repertoires in COVID-19. Study as a whole: Material from acute and convalescent COVID-19 was sourced from the United States, Italy and Spain. Sources were T cells, B-cell-depleted T cells, or PBMCs; the material itself was cDNA or gDNA.

The V end lost 2 bases, the J end lost 6 bases, and 13 bases lay between the germline ends. This CDR3 region has 14 residues. CDR1 and CDR2 (germline): SGHRS, YFSETQ. Source study methods: Amplifying reference gene primers gave estimates of nucleated cell counts. TCRdb's copy holds only in-frame clones and misses some; the assay was immunoSEQ multiplex PCR. Clonal size and the V and J genes are those of that table, whereas D and trimming came from the DNA. The sample has under 500,000 clones, around nine tenths seen once; the top ten hold over 4%. The clonotype was recovered from a woman aged 25-40 years with acute or convalescent COVID-19. The V and J genes are TRBV5-1 and TRBJ2-3; a possible D gene is TRBD1 (6 bases). Sequenced sample: peripheral blood. DNA of the CDR3: TGCGCCAGCAGCTTCATCTGGGGGCCTGATACGCAGTATTTT. Amino acids: CASSFIWGPDTQYF.